What follows is one TCR beta chain and its context. Its specificity is not known. The data stem from a study of cytomegalovirus exposure and HLA in healthy donors. There are 15 residues in the CDR3. The germline V gene has CDR1 LNHDA and CDR2 SQIVND (reference sequence). Trimming took 3 bases from V and 1 from J; bases not matched to a gene: 3. Study results and limitations: Certain indistinguishable V segments, among them TRBV6-2 and TRBV6-3, were excluded.

Amplification used 60 Vbeta primers and 13 Jbeta primers. Profiled with immunoSEQ multiplex PCR; TCRdb holds only in-frame clones, not every one. Seen here are roughly 200,000 clones, roughly 80% observed once, and the top ten hold approximately 2.9%. The V and J genes are TRBV19 and TRBJ2-3, with 8 positions matching TRBD2. This sequence originates from a female donor in good health and CMV-seronegative. Source material: PBMCs. DNA for the CDR3: TGTGCCAGTAGTATCTACGGGGGGGGCACAGATACGCAGTATTTT. It codes for CASSIYGGGTDTQYF.